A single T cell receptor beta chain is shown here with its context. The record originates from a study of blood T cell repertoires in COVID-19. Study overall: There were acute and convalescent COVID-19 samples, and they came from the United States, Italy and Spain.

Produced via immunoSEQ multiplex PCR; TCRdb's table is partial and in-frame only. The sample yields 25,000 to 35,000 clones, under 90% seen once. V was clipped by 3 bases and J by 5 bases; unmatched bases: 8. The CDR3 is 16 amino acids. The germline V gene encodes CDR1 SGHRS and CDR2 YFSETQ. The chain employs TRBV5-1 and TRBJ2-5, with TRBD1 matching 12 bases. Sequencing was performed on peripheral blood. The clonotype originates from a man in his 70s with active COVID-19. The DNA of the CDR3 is TGCGCCAGCAGCTCGATGGGACAGGGGGCTTTGGAGACCCAGTACTTC. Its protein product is CASSSMGQGALETQYF.